A single sample is the source of the 10 T cell receptor beta chains below, sequenced in a study of cytomegalovirus exposure and HLA in healthy donors. The PCR contained 60 Vbeta and 13 Jbeta primers. TCRdb's copy holds only in-frame clones and misses some; the assay was immunoSEQ multiplex PCR. The data contain 220,000 or so clones, roughly 70% of them singletons. Specimen: PBMCs. The source is a young woman in good health and CMV-seronegative.

This chain uses TRBV6-1 with TRBJ1-2, with 10 positions matching TRBD1. After removal of 2 bases from V and 5 bases from J, the junction contained 5 bases not matched to a gene. This CDR3 contains 15 residues. CDR1 MNHNS and CDR2 SASEGT come from the germline V gene. The CDR3 DNA is TGTGCCAGCAGTGAAACCGGGACAGGGGCGTATGGCTACACCTTC. Its translation: CASSETGTGAYGYTF.

The chain uses TRBV19 and TRBJ2-1; TRBD2 is a possible D gene (6 bases). Germline V lookup: CDR1 LNHDA, CDR2 SQIVND (reference sequence). This CDR3 has 15 residues. Trimming left V 3 bases short and J 11 bases short, with 20 bases between. CDR3 amino acids: CASSIRPGDGYKQFF. CDR3 coding DNA: TGTGCCAGTAGTATCAGACCGGGAGATGGCTATAAGCAGTTCTTC.

Only one count was recorded for this clone. This chain joins TRBV29-1 and TRBJ2-7; D is unresolved. Germline CDR1 is SQVTM and CDR2 is ANQGSEA. V was clipped by 4 bases and J by 0 bases, with 4 bases between them. CDR3 length: 11 residues. The CDR3 sequence: CSVGASYEQYF. CDR3 sequence (DNA): TGCAGCGTTGGGGCCTCCTACGAGCAGTACTTC.

Of note for this clone: An end of the junction differs from the germline gene, which may be a read error. The chain is built from TRBV30 and TRBJ1-2; D unresolved. CDR1 is GTSNPN, CDR2 SVGIG, per germline (reference sequence). CDR3 length: 10 residues. CDR3 nucleotide sequence: TGCGTCTGGGATGCCGGTGGCTACACCTTC. Its protein product is CVWDAGGYTF.

The sample holds a few counts of this clone. The identical CDR3 is also encoded by other nucleotide sequences in the sample. The V and J genes are TRBV27 and TRBJ2-3; possible D gene TRBD2, 6 bases. This CDR3 region has 13 residues. Germline V gives CDR1 MNHEY, CDR2 SMNVEV (reference sequence). V lost 6 bases and J lost 6, with 13 bases in between. The CDR3 spells CASRNPGGDTQYF. CDR3 bases: TGTGCCAGCAGGAATCCTGGGGGGGATACGCAGTATTTT.

The chain carries TRBV2 and TRBJ1-1; tentatively, D is TRBD1 (5 bases). Trimming took off 3 bases at V and 5 bases at J, with 13 bases between the two ends. Germline V lookup: CDR1 SNHLY, CDR2 FYNNEI. The CDR3 is 14 amino acids. CDR3 in amino acids: CASSDRVGGTEAFF. The CDR3, as DNA: TGTGCCAGCAGTGACAGGGTAGGTGGAACTGAAGCTTTCTTT.

This clone was observed once. In nucleotides, the CDR3 is TGTGCCTGGACTTCTCACAGGGGAGGATACGAGCAGTACTTC. This sequence encodes CAWTSHRGGYEQYF. This rearrangement joins TRBV30 to TRBJ2-7; possibly TRBD1 for D (7 bases). The V end was cut by 4 bases, the J end by 4 bases, with 17 bases between. The germline V gene has CDR1 GTSNPN and CDR2 SVGIG (reference sequence). This CDR3 spans 14 amino acids.

The J gene is TRBJ1-1, the V gene TRBV11-2; tentative D call: TRBD1 (5 bases). Germline-derived CDR1 and CDR2 are SGHAT and FQNNGV. V dropped 1 base and J dropped 3 bases, with 12 bases sitting between them. This CDR3 comprises 15 residues. As DNA, the CDR3 is TGTGCCAGCAGCTTAGTGTTTGGGGGGGACACTGAAGCTTTCTTT. Its protein product is CASSLVFGGDTEAFF.

This CDR3 is CASSLAFALRNNEQFF. CDR3 in DNA: TGTGCCAGCAGCTTAGCTTTTGCCCTGAGGAACAATGAGCAGTTCTTC. The chain recombines TRBV7-8 with TRBJ2-1, with D hard to call. Trimming removed 0 bases at V and 5 bases at J, with 14 bases between. CDR1 SGHVS and CDR2 FQNEAQ come from the germline V gene. The CDR3 is 16 amino acids.

V gene TRBV6-1 combines with J gene TRBJ1-1, with 9 bases matching TRBD1. V lost 6 bases to trimming and J lost 6 bases; unmatched junction nucleotides: 8. The CDR3 is 14 residues long. Germline CDR1 reads MNHNS; CDR2 reads SASEGT. DNA of the CDR3: TGTGCCAGCAGGGCGGGACAGGGACGGTCTGAAGCTTTCTTT. Its translation is CASRAGQGRSEAFF.